The T cell receptor beta chain described here comes from a study of blood T cell repertoires in COVID-19. Study at large: The analysed material was cDNA or gDNA that came from T cells, B-cell-depleted T cells, or PBMCs.

After removal of 1 base from V and 3 bases from J, the junction contained 4 bases not matched to a gene. This CDR3 comprises 14 residues. Germline V gene lookup returns CDR1 SQVTM and CDR2 ANQGSEA. The data were produced by immunoSEQ multiplex PCR, yet TCRdb's version contains in-frame clones alone and is incomplete. The repertoire includes 80,000 to 100,000 clones, 90% to 95% of them detected once, and about 4.7% sits in the top ten. Input material: peripheral blood. The chain employs TRBV29-1 and TRBJ1-2; 8 bases match TRBD1. This receptor was obtained from a human donor with active COVID-19. The donor label of this sample is uncertain. This CDR3 reads CSVEGEDRDYGYTF. The CDR3 DNA is TGCAGCGTTGAAGGGGAGGACAGGGACTATGGCTACACCTTC.